The 2 T cell receptor beta chains listed next were all sequenced from one sample in a study of regulatory T cells in long-lasting Graves disease. Stated time point: newly diagnosed GD, antithyroid drugs for less than 3 months. The TCR library was prepared using RNA isolated from PBMCs. Libraries of TCR beta came from iRepertoire HTBI primers plus Arm-PCR of CDR3 regions. TCRdb fed the multiplex PCR reads into MiXCR, producing one record per CDR3 protein. The sample records some 600,000 distinct CDR3 sequences, more than 15% being singletons. The same sample was also used in a study of T cells in Graves' hyperthyroidism and ophthalmopathy.

The material sequenced was peripheral blood mononuclear cells (PBMCs), taken at new diagnosis, from a patient treated with antithyroid drugs. The receptors shown here come from a man aged 18 to 29 with Graves disease.

This clonotype occurred a few times. The chain employs TRBV6-1 and TRBJ1-1, with 8 nucleotides matching TRBD1. The length of the CDR3 is 14 residues. CDR1 is MNHNS, CDR2 SASEGT, per germline. With 7 bases clipped from V and 2 bases from J, the junction kept 6 bases outside the gene matches. The CDR3 sequence is CASTLDRANTEAFF. As DNA, the CDR3 is TGTGCCAGCACCCTGGACAGGGCCAACACTGAAGCTTTCTTT.

The chain is built from TRBV5-1 and TRBJ2-7; TRBD2 matches 8 bases. The length of the CDR3 is 19 residues. J gave up 3 bases and V 0 bases, and 17 bases lay outside the gene matches. Germline V gives CDR1 SGHRS, CDR2 YFSETQ. The CDR3 sequence is CASSLVANPGGRPHYEQYF. DNA of the CDR3: TGCGCCAGCAGCTTGGTTGCCAATCCCGGCGGGAGGCCTCACTACGAGCAGTACTTC.